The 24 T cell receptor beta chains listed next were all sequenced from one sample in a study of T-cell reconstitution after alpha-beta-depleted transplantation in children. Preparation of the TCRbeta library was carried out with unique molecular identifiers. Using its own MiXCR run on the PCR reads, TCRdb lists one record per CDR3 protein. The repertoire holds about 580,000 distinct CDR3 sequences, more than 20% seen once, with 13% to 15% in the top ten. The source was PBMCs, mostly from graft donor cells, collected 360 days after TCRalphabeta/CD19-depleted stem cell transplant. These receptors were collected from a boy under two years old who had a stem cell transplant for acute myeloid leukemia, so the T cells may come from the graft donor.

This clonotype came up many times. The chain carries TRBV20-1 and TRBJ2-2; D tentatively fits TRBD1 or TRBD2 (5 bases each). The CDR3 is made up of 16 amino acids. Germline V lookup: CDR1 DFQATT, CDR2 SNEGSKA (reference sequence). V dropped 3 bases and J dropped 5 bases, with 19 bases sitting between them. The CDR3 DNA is TGCAGTGCTAGGTCCTCCGGGACCGAACGGACCGGGGAGCTGTTTTTT. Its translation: CSARSSGTERTGELFF.

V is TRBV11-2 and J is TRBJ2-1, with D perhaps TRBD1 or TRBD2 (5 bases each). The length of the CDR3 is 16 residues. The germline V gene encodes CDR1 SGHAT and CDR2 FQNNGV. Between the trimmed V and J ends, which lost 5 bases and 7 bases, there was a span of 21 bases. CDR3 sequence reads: CASSVELVGDGNEQFF. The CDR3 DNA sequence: TGTGCCAGCAGCGTCGAACTAGTCGGGGACGGGAATGAGCAGTTCTTC.

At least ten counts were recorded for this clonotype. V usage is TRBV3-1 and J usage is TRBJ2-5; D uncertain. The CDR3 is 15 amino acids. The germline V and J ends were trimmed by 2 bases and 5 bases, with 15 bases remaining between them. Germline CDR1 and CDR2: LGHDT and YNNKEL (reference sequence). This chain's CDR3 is CASSQMSSYGETQYF. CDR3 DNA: TGTGCCAGCAGCCAAATGAGCTCCTACGGGGAGACCCAGTACTTC.

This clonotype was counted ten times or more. For the CDR3, the DNA is TGTGCCAGCAGTTACTCCAAGGGACAGGGTTTTTCACCCCTCCACTTT. Its protein is CASSYSKGQGFSPLHF. The chain employs TRBV6-5 and TRBJ1-6; TRBD1 agrees at 9 bases. The V gene end was trimmed by 0 bases and the J gene end by 9 bases; junction bases not matched to a gene: 6. The CDR3 consists of 16 residues. Germline assignment: CDR1 MNHEY and CDR2 SVGAGI.

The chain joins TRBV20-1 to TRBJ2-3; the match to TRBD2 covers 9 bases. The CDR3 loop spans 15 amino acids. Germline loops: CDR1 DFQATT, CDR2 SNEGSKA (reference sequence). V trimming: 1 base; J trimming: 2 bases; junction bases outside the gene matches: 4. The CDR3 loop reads CSARVSGGYTDTQYF. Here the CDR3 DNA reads TGCAGTGCTAGAGTTAGCGGGGGTTACACAGATACGCAGTATTTT.

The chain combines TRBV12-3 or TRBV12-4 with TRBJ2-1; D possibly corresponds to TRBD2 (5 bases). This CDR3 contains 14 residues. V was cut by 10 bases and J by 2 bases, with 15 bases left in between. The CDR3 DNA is TGTGCCACCCTCGGACTGGCCCCCTACAATGAGCAGTTCTTC. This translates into CATLGLAPYNEQFF.

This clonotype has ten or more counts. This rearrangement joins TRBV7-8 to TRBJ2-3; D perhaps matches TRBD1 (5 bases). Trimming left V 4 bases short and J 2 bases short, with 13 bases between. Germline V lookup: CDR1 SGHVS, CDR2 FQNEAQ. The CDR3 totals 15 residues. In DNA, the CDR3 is TGTGCCAGCAGCTCCCGGACAAGCCTCACAGATACGCAGTATTTT. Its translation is CASSSRTSLTDTQYF.

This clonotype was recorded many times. CDR3 residues: CSARSRDRGYEQYF. CDR3 DNA sequence: TGCAGTGCTCGCAGCCGGGACAGGGGTTACGAGCAGTACTTC. The V gene is TRBV20-1, the J gene TRBJ2-7, with 10 bases that match TRBD1. This CDR3 is built from 14 residues. V was pared by 5 bases and J by 4 bases, with 8 bases of the junction left unmatched. From germline, CDR1 is DFQATT and CDR2 SNEGSKA (reference sequence).

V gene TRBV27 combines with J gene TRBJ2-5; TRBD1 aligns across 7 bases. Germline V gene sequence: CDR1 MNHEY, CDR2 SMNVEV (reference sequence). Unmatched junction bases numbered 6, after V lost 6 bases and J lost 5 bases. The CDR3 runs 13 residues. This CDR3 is CASRQGLRETQYF. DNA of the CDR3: TGTGCCAGCAGACAGGGGCTCCGGGAGACCCAGTACTTC.

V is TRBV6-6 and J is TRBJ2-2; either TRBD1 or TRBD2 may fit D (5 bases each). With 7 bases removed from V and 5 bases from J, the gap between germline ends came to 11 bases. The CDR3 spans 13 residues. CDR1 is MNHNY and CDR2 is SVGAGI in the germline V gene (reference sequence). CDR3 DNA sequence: TGTGCCAGCAACCTGAGGGGTACCGGGGAGCTGTTTTTT. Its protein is CASNLRGTGELFF.

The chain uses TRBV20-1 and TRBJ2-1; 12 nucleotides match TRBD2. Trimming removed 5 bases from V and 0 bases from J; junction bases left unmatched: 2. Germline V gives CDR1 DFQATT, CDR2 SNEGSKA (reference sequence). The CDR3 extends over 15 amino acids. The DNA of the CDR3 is TGCAGTGCTGAGACTAGCGGGGGCTCCTACAATGAGCAGTTCTTC. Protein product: CSAETSGGSYNEQFF.

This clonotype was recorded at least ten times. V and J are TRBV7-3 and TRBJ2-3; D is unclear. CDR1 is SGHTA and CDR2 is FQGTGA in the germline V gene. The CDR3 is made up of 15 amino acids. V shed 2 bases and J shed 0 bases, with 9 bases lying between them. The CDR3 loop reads CASSLQFGSTDTQYF. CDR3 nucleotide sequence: TGTGCCAGCAGCTTACAATTTGGGAGCACAGATACGCAGTATTTT.

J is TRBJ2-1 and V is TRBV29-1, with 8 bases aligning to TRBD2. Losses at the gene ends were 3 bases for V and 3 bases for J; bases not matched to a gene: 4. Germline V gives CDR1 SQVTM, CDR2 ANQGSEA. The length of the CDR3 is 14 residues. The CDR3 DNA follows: TGCAGCGTTGAGCCGGGACTAGGCTACAATGAGCAGTTCTTC. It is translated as CSVEPGLGYNEQFF.

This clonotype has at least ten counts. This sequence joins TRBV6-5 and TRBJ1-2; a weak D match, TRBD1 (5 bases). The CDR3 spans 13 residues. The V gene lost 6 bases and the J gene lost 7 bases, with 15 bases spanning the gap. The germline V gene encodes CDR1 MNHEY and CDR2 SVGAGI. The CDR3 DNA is TGTGCCAGCAGAGCAGGGCCCGGTCCTGGCTACACCTTC. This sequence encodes CASRAGPGPGYTF.

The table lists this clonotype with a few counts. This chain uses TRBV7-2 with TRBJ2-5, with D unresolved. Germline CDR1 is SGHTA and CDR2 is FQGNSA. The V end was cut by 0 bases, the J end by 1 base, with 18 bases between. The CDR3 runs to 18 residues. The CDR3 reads CASSLAYALTGLQETQYF. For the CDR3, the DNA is TGTGCCAGCAGCTTAGCGTATGCCCTAACGGGCCTCCAAGAGACCCAGTACTTC.

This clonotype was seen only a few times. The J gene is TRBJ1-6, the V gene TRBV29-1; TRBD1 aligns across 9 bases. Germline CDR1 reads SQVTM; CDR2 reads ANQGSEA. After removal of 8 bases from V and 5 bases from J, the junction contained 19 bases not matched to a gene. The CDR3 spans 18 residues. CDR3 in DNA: TGCAGCATCCTCGACCGGGACAGGGCCAGGGTGGATAATTCACCCCTCCACTTT. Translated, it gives CSILDRDRARVDNSPLHF. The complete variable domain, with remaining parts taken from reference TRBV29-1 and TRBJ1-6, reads SAVISQKPSRDICQRGTSLTIQCQVDSQVTMMFWYRQQPGQSLTLIATANQGSEATYESGFVIDKFPISRPNLTFSTLTVSNMSPEDSSIYLCSILDRDRARVDNSPLHFGNGTRLTVT.

For the CDR3, the DNA is TGTGCCAGCTCACTCACAACTAGCGGCAACTACGAGCAGTACTTC. It is translated as CASSLTTSGNYEQYF. V and J are TRBV18 and TRBJ2-7, with 8 bases fitting TRBD2. Germline V gene sequence: CDR1 KGHSH, CDR2 LQKENI. With V trimmed by 4 bases and J by 3 bases, 8 bases remained unmatched. The CDR3 consists of 15 residues.

The DNA of the CDR3 is TGTGCCAGCAGTGAAGCTTTGGGTCTAGCGGCTCAAGAGACCCAGTACTTC. Translation gives CASSEALGLAAQETQYF. V usage is TRBV2 and J usage is TRBJ2-5; TRBD2 matches 7 bases. V lost 0 bases, J lost 2 bases, and 9 bases stayed unmatched. Germline CDR1 SNHLY, CDR2 FYNNEI. The CDR3 is 17 amino acids.

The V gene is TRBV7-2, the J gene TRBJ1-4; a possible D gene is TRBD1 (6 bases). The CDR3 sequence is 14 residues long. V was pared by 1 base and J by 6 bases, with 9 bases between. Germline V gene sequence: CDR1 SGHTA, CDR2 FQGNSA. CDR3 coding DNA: TGTGCCAGCAGCTTAGAGGGGGGTGATGAAAAACTGTTTTTT. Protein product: CASSLEGGDEKLFF. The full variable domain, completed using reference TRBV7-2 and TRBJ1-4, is GAGVSQSPSNKVTEKGKDVELRCDPISGHTALYWYRQSLGQGLEFLIYFQGNSAPDKSGLPSDRFSAERTGGSVSTLTIQRTQQEDSAVYLCASSLEGGDEKLFFGSGTQLSVL.

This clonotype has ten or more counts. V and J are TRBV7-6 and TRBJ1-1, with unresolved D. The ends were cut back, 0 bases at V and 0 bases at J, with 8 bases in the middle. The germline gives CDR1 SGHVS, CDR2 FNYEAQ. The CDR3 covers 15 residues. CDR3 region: CASSLAEQLNTEAFF. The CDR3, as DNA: TGTGCCAGCAGCTTAGCAGAGCAACTGAACACTGAAGCTTTCTTT.

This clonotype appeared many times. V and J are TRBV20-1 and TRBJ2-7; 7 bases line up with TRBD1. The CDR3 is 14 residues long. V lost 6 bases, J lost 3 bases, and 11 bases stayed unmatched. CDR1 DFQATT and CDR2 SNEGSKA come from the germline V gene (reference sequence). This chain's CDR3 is CSALDRTGRYEQYF. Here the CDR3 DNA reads TGCAGTGCATTGGATCGGACAGGCCGCTACGAGCAGTACTTC.

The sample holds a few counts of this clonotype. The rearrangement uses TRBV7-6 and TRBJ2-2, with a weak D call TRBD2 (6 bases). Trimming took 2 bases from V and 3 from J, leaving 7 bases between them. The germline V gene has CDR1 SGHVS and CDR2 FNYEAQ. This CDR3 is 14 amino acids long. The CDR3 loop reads CASSLWEDTGELFF. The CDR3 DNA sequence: TGTGCCAGCAGCTTATGGGAGGACACCGGGGAGCTGTTTTTT.

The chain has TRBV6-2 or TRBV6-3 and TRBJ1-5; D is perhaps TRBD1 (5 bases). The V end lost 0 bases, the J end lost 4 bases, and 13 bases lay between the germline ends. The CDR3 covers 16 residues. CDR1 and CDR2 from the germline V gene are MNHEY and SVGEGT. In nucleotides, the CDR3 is TGTGCCAGCAGTTACTCGAGACAGCGTTCGAATCAGCCCCAGCATTTT. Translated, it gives CASSYSRQRSNQPQHF.

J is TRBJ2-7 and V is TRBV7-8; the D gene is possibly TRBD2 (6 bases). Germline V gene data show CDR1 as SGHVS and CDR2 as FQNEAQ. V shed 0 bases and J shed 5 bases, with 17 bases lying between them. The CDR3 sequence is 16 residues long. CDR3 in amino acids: CASSLARGGASDEQYF. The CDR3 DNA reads TGTGCCAGCAGCTTAGCGCGGGGTGGGGCTAGCGACGAGCAGTACTTC.